This passage covers 30 T cell receptor beta chains from one sample sequenced in a study of blood T cell repertoires in COVID-19. Some clones are missing from TCRdb's copy, which holds only in-frame ones; the method was immunoSEQ multiplex PCR. The data show 60,000 to 90,000 clones, about 88% seen once. Input material: peripheral blood. Source of these receptors: a man in his fifties or sixties with COVID-19, enrolled during active disease.

The chain is built from TRBV4-1 and TRBJ1-2; D gene ambiguous. With 1 base removed from V and 4 bases from J, the gap between germline ends came to 13 bases. This CDR3 comprises 15 residues. Per germline, CDR1 MGHRA and CDR2 YSYEKL. CDR3 sequence reads: CASSQGVPGGYGYTF. The CDR3 DNA follows: TGCGCCAGCAGCCAAGGTGTCCCCGGTGGCTATGGCTACACCTTC.

The chain couples TRBV11-2 to TRBJ1-1; perhaps TRBD1 as D (5 bases). The CDR3 runs to 16 residues. The V and J ends lost 5 bases and 5 bases respectively, with 21 bases between them. Germline V gene lookup returns CDR1 SGHAT and CDR2 FQNNGV. The CDR3: CASSAGWGPGDTEAFF. The CDR3 DNA reads TGTGCCAGCAGCGCCGGGTGGGGTCCGGGGGATACTGAAGCTTTCTTT.

This clone is a singleton in its sample. V gene TRBV20-1 combines with J gene TRBJ2-7, with TRBD2 matching 11 bases. The germline V gene has CDR1 DFQATT and CDR2 SNEGSKA (reference sequence). The CDR3 sequence is 13 residues long. The J segment lost 7 bases and the V segment lost 3 bases, leaving 5 bases of the junction unmatched. The CDR3 reads CSASRSGRGEQYF. The CDR3 region has the DNA TGCAGTGCTAGTCGTAGCGGGAGGGGTGAGCAGTACTTC.

V is TRBV29-1 and J is TRBJ2-2; 12 bases are shared with TRBD1. The V gene end was trimmed by 8 bases and the J gene end by 7 bases; junction bases not matched to a gene: 8. Germline lookup yields CDR1 SQVTM and CDR2 ANQGSEA. This CDR3 region has 14 residues. The CDR3 here is CSTGTGGVIGELFF. CDR3 nucleotide sequence: TGCAGCACGGGGACAGGGGGCGTAATCGGGGAGCTGTTTTTT.

This chain uses TRBV14 with TRBJ1-2; D gene ambiguous. The germline gives CDR1 SGHDN, CDR2 FVKESK. The CDR3 loop spans 13 amino acids. V was cut by 0 bases and J by 8 bases, with 10 bases left in between. The CDR3 loop reads CASSQDSRRGYTF. CDR3 DNA sequence: TGTGCCAGCAGCCAAGACTCACGGAGGGGCTACACCTTC.

The rearrangement joins TRBV21-1 to TRBJ1-2; TRBD1, the table's D call, was not compared with the DNA. TRBV21-1 is recorded as a pseudogene. The CDR3 contains 14 residues. This CDR3 reads CASSKFCRVYGYTF. Written as DNA, the CDR3 is TGTGCCAGCAGCAAATTTTGCAGGGTTTATGGCTACACCTTC.

The chain combines TRBV2 with TRBJ2-3, with 12 bases aligning to TRBD1. The germline gives CDR1 SNHLY, CDR2 FYNNEI. The CDR3 is 19 residues long. After removal of 5 bases from V and 1 base from J, the junction contained 13 bases not matched to a gene. CDR3 amino acids: CASSPRDRGRLSGTDTQYF. CDR3 nucleotide sequence: TGTGCCAGCAGTCCTAGGGACAGGGGGCGGCTTTCCGGCACAGATACGCAGTATTTT.

The chain links TRBV6-1 to TRBJ2-3; 10 bases are a match to TRBD2. This CDR3 has 17 residues. V shed 3 bases and J 0 bases; nucleotides not matched to a gene: 6. CDR1 and CDR2 (germline): MNHNS, SASEGT. DNA of the CDR3: TGTGCCAGCAGTGAGCCGGGACTAGCGTTAAGCACAGATACGCAGTATTTT. The encoded protein is CASSEPGLALSTDTQYF.

This sequence joins TRBV13 and TRBJ1-4; 7 nucleotides agree with TRBD1. The germline V gene has CDR1 PRHDT and CDR2 FYEKMQ (reference sequence). CDR3 length: 13 amino acids. V trimming: 7 bases; J trimming: 11 bases; junction bases outside the gene matches: 10. The CDR3: CASNFLGGAKLFF. The DNA for the CDR3 is TGTGCCAGCAACTTCCTAGGGGGCGCGAAACTGTTTTTT.

The chain carries TRBV5-1 and TRBJ1-2, with 8 bases fitting TRBD1. CDR3 length equals 18 residues. In germline, CDR1 is SGHRS, CDR2 YFSETQ. The V gene end was trimmed by 4 bases and the J gene end by 1 base; junction bases not matched to a gene: 15. CDR3 DNA: TGCGCCAGCAGCCCGGGGGGCTTAGACAGGGGCTTTAACTATGGCTACACCTTC. This sequence encodes CASSPGGLDRGFNYGYTF. The variable domain in full, with the rest retrieved from reference TRBV5-1 and TRBJ1-2, is KAGVTQTPRYLIKTRGQQVTLSCSPISGHRSVSWYQQTPGQGLQFLFEYFSETQRNKGNFPGRFSGRQFSNSRSEMNVSTLELGDSALYLCASSPGGLDRGFNYGYTFGSGTRLTVV.

This rearrangement joins TRBV11-2 to TRBJ2-1, with TRBD1 matching over 8 bases. V was clipped by 6 bases and J by 4 bases; unmatched bases: 8. The CDR3 is 15 residues long. Looked up from germline, CDR1 is SGHAT and CDR2 is FQNNGV. The CDR3 bases are TGTGCCAGCAGTACAGGGGACAGGCAATACAATGAGCAGTTCTTC. Translating it yields CASSTGDRQYNEQFF.

The chain joins TRBV7-2 to TRBJ2-1; maybe TRBD1 (6 bases). The germline V and J ends were trimmed by 5 bases and 7 bases, with 15 bases remaining between them. CDR1 is SGHTA and CDR2 is FQGNSA in the germline V gene. The length of the CDR3 is 14 residues. CDR3: CASSRRQVNNEQFF. The CDR3 DNA is TGTGCCAGCAGCAGACGACAGGTAAATAATGAGCAGTTCTTC.

The chain employs TRBV7-9 and TRBJ2-2, with D perhaps matching TRBD1 (5 bases). Trimming took off 0 bases at V and 4 bases at J, with 15 bases between the two ends. The CDR3 runs 17 residues. Germline V gene data show CDR1 as SEHNR and CDR2 as FQNEAQ (reference sequence). Written as DNA, the CDR3 is TGTGCCAGCAGCTTAGCGTTTAAGGGGCAAGGCACCGGGGAGCTGTTTTTT. The encoded protein is CASSLAFKGQGTGELFF.

The chain uses TRBV11-2 and TRBJ1-3; 7 nucleotides agree with TRBD1. The CDR3 has 16 residues. After removal of 3 bases from V and 5 bases from J, the junction contained 10 bases not matched to a gene. Per the germline V gene, CDR1 is SGHAT and CDR2 is FQNNGV. The CDR3: CASSFTGAPLRNTIYF. In DNA, the CDR3 is TGTGCCAGCAGCTTCACAGGGGCCCCGTTGAGAAACACCATATATTTT.

The chain recombines TRBV4-2 with TRBJ1-4; TRBD1 matches at 7 bases. CDR1 and CDR2 (germline): LGHNA, YNFKEQ. Trimming at V came to 4 bases and at J to 8 bases, leaving 7 bases not matched to a gene. The CDR3 is 14 residues long. The CDR3: CASSPWDRGEKLFF. Written as DNA, the CDR3 is TGTGCCAGCAGCCCCTGGGACAGAGGCGAAAAACTGTTTTTT.

This clone was seen only once. This chain links TRBV10-2 with TRBJ2-7; perhaps TRBD1 as D (6 bases). The length of the CDR3 is 13 residues. V lost 5 bases and J 4 bases, leaving 12 bases between the germline ends. The germline V gene has CDR1 WSHSY and CDR2 SAAADI. This CDR3 is CASSYRDNYEQYF. As DNA, the CDR3 is TGCGCCAGCAGTTACCGGGACAATTACGAGCAGTACTTC.

This clone was seen a single time. V gene TRBV19 combines with J gene TRBJ2-1, with 10 bases lining up with TRBD1. The CDR3 runs to 14 residues. The V and J ends lost 5 bases and 7 bases, in that order; junction bases with no gene match: 5. CDR1 and CDR2 (germline): LNHDA, SQIVND (reference sequence). Here the CDR3 reads CASSLRDRGNEQFF. For the CDR3, the DNA is TGTGCCAGTAGTCTCCGGGACAGGGGAAATGAGCAGTTCTTC.

V and J are TRBV5-1 and TRBJ2-1; D not resolved. Germline CDR1 SGHRS, CDR2 YFSETQ. The CDR3 totals 18 residues. The V gene lost 0 bases and the J gene lost 3 bases, with 19 bases spanning the gap. CDR3 sequence: CASSLGYASGIVYNEQFF. CDR3 DNA sequence: TGCGCCAGCAGCTTGGGTTATGCCAGTGGCATCGTCTACAATGAGCAGTTCTTC.

The chain links TRBV7-9 to TRBJ1-2; D is possibly TRBD1 (6 bases). The CDR3 is 13 amino acids. Trimming removed 5 bases from V and 4 bases from J, with 11 bases in between. Germline V gene sequence: CDR1 SEHNR, CDR2 FQNEAQ (reference sequence). The CDR3 region has the DNA TGTGCCAGCAGCCGGGGGGACACCTATGGCTACACCTTC. It yields the protein CASSRGDTYGYTF.

This rearrangement joins TRBV7-6 to TRBJ2-5, with D perhaps matching TRBD2 (7 bases). Trimming removed 5 bases from V and 2 bases from J, with 18 bases in between. CDR3 length: 16 residues. Germline CDR1 SGHVS, CDR2 FNYEAQ. In DNA, the CDR3 is TGTGCCAGCAGCCCCCGAGGAGGGGGGGAACAAGAGACCCAGTACTTC. Translation gives CASSPRGGGEQETQYF.

CDR3: CASKPGTPSTDTQYF. The CDR3 DNA is TGTGCCAGCAAGCCCGGGACTCCCTCCACAGATACGCAGTATTTT. The genes are TRBV28 and TRBJ2-3; D is possibly TRBD2 (6 bases). Per germline, CDR1 MDHEN and CDR2 SYDVKM. CDR3 length: 15 amino acids. Trimming shortened V by 7 bases and J by 2 bases, and 16 bases separated the two germline ends.

Turning to this clone: The sample holds other DNA sequences that translate to the same CDR3. CDR3 coding DNA: TGTGCCAGTGGCGGAGACCGCTATGGCTACACCTTC. Its translation is CASGGDRYGYTF. This chain connects TRBV28 to TRBJ1-2; D remains ambiguous. Per germline, CDR1 MDHEN and CDR2 SYDVKM. V dropped 9 bases and J dropped 4 bases, with 12 bases sitting between them. The CDR3 contains 12 residues.

V gene TRBV28 combines with J gene TRBJ1-3; D unclear. CDR3 length: 16 residues. Germline V lookup: CDR1 MDHEN, CDR2 SYDVKM. Trimming pared 2 bases from V and 0 bases from J, leaving 11 bases between. The CDR3 DNA reads TGTGCCAGCAGTTTAGTAGCCGACGCCTCTGGAAACACCATATATTTT. Its translation: CASSLVADASGNTIYF.

The table lists this clone with a count of one. The rearrangement uses TRBV7-2 and TRBJ1-4, with a weak D call TRBD1 (6 bases). The germline V gene has CDR1 SGHTA and CDR2 FQGNSA. V was trimmed by 2 bases and J by 7 bases, leaving 20 bases between them. This CDR3 region has 17 residues. CDR3 sequence (DNA): TGTGCCAGCAGCTTAAGGGCGGGGGCCGGGACGTTTGAAAAACTGTTTTTT. Encoded protein: CASSLRAGAGTFEKLFF. Full variable domain (outside the CDR3, taken from reference TRBV7-2 and TRBJ1-4): GAGVSQSPSNKVTEKGKDVELRCDPISGHTALYWYRQSLGQGLEFLIYFQGNSAPDKSGLPSDRFSAERTGGSVSTLTIQRTQQEDSAVYLCASSLRAGAGTFEKLFFGSGTQLSVL.

The gene calls are TRBV10-2 and TRBJ1-5; 7 nucleotides agree with TRBD1. Trimming at V came to 3 bases and at J to 13 bases, leaving 15 bases not matched to a gene. Germline V gives CDR1 WSHSY, CDR2 SAAADI. CDR3 size: 15 residues. The CDR3 loop is CASSDENRGEPFQHF. CDR3 coding DNA: TGCGCCAGCAGTGACGAGAACAGGGGAGAACCTTTTCAGCATTTT.

V usage is TRBV9 and J usage is TRBJ1-2; perhaps TRBD1 as D (6 bases). V dropped 5 bases and J dropped 3 bases, with 11 bases sitting between them. CDR1 and CDR2 from the germline V gene are SGDLS and YYNGEE. CDR3 size: 13 residues. CDR3: CASSTGSDYGYTF. For the CDR3, the DNA is TGTGCCAGCAGTACAGGGTCGGACTATGGCTACACCTTC.

The rearrangement uses TRBV7-9 and TRBJ1-4, with 7 bases identical to TRBD1. V lost 3 bases to trimming and J lost 3 bases; unmatched junction nucleotides: 10. Germline CDR1 is SEHNR and CDR2 is FQNEAQ (reference sequence). The CDR3 loop spans 17 amino acids. The CDR3 loop is CASSFWPGGSPNEKLFF. DNA of the CDR3: TGTGCCAGCAGCTTTTGGCCAGGGGGATCCCCTAATGAAAAACTGTTTTTT.

CDR3 loop: CASTGGYFRNTEAFF. CDR3 bases: TGTGCGTCTACGGGGGGCTATTTTCGAAACACTGAAGCTTTCTTT. V and J are TRBV28 and TRBJ1-1; D possibly corresponds to TRBD1 (6 bases). The CDR3 runs 15 residues. Looked up from germline, CDR1 is MDHEN and CDR2 is SYDVKM. Complete variable domain (other parts from reference TRBV28 and TRBJ1-1): DVKVTQSSRYLVKRTGEKVFLECVQDMDHENMFWYRQDPGLGLRLIYFSYDVKMKEKGDIPEGYSVSREKKERFSLILESASTNQTSMYLCASTGGYFRNTEAFFGQGTRLTVV.

This rearrangement joins TRBV7-3 to TRBJ1-4; tentative D call: TRBD1 (5 bases). V shed 4 bases and J shed 0 bases, with 9 bases lying between them. CDR3 length: 15 amino acids. Germline CDR1 SGHTA, CDR2 FQGTGA. The CDR3 region is CASSSQQATNEKLFF. The CDR3 DNA reads TGTGCCAGCAGCTCACAACAGGCAACTAATGAAAAACTGTTTTTT.

DNA for the CDR3: TGTGCCAGCACCGAACAGGGGTACGAGCAGTACTTC. Translating it yields CASTEQGYEQYF. The genes are TRBV12-3 or TRBV12-4 and TRBJ2-7; 7 bases match TRBD1. The V gene end was trimmed by 7 bases and the J gene end by 4 bases; junction bases not matched to a gene: 4. CDR3 length equals 12 residues.